The present entry profiles one T cell receptor (beta chain) with its context. Its cognate antigen is unknown. TCRdb re-called the 5' RACE reads; one entry per CDR3 protein, DNA not given. In total, the table holds roughly 430,000 distinct CDR3 sequences. The data were taken from a study of T cells expressing NK-cell markers. Findings of the study overall: Of the CD8+ T cell pool in 6 or 7 donors, about 1.0-8% was accounted for by dominant NKG2C+ clonotypes.

The CDR3 totals 16 residues. CDR1 GTSNPN and CDR2 SVGIG come from the germline V gene (reference sequence). The chain recombines TRBV30 with TRBJ2-5; TCRdb selects TRBD2, and the lack of DNA leaves this call unchecked. Input material: blood T cells: a sorted CD56 or NKG2C T cell subset, CD4+ or CD8+ T cells, or bulk PBMC T cells (not recorded which). The TCR sequence derives from a woman between 18 and 70 years old in good health. The CDR3 loop reads CAWSVGADGSLETQYF.